Presented here are 26 T cell receptor beta chains from one specimen sequenced in a study of blood T cell repertoires in COVID-19. Some clones are missing from TCRdb's copy, which holds only in-frame ones; the method was immunoSEQ multiplex PCR. The sample lists about 180,000 clones, about 83% occurring once. Sequenced input: PBMCs or T cells enriched from blood (not recorded which). These receptors came from a woman in her thirties who had recovered from COVID-19.

The chain is built from TRBV6-1 and TRBJ2-1; 10 bases map to TRBD2. Trimming took 4 bases from V and 6 from J; bases not matched to a gene: 9. The CDR3 extends over 16 amino acids. Germline CDR1 and CDR2: MNHNS and SASEGT. The CDR3 here is CASSVLPSGRANEQFF. DNA for the CDR3: TGTGCCAGCAGTGTTCTCCCCAGCGGGAGGGCCAATGAGCAGTTCTTC.

This clone is a singleton in its sample. This chain joins TRBV6-1 and TRBJ2-7, with TRBD2 matching 9 bases. V was clipped by 4 bases and J by 5 bases; unmatched bases: 15. CDR3 length: 17 residues. CDR1 is MNHNS and CDR2 is SASEGT in the germline V gene. The CDR3 DNA reads as TGTGCCAGCAGTGGGCGACTAGCGGACTGGAGGTCCCACGAGCAGTACTTC. Translated, it gives CASSGRLADWRSHEQYF.

This rearrangement joins TRBV5-4 to TRBJ1-1; the D gene is possibly TRBD1 (6 bases). V was shortened by 3 bases and J by 3 bases, with 12 bases between the two germline ends. The CDR3 consists of 14 residues. The germline V gene encodes CDR1 SGHNT and CDR2 YYREEE (reference sequence). The CDR3 reads CASSSAPGDTEAFF. In DNA form, the CDR3 reads TGTGCCAGCAGCTCCGCACCAGGGGACACTGAAGCTTTCTTT.

The V call is TRBV27, the J call TRBJ2-6, with D possibly TRBD2 on 5 matching bases. The germline CDR1 and CDR2 sequences are MNHEY and SMNVEV (reference sequence). This CDR3 comprises 16 residues. Deletions cut 1 base from V and 0 bases from J, with 7 bases between. The CDR3 protein is CASSLYGGSGANVLTF. The CDR3 coding sequence is TGTGCCAGCAGTTTATACGGAGGCTCTGGGGCCAACGTCCTGACTTTC.

The CDR3 nucleotides are TGTGCCAGCAGTGCTCAGGGCGGACGCGAAGGCATTCAGTACTTC. Encoded protein: CASSAQGGREGIQYF. The chain carries TRBV25-1 and TRBJ2-4, with D tentatively TRBD1 (5 bases). Germline V CDR1 and CDR2: MGHDK, SYGVNS. Trimming stripped 4 bases from V and 9 bases from J, with 19 bases between. The CDR3 extends over 15 amino acids.

The rearrangement joins TRBV11-3 to TRBJ2-3; no reliable D call. V was pared by 4 bases and J by 0 bases, with 5 bases between. The CDR3 contains 13 residues. Germline CDR1 is SGHNT and CDR2 is YENEEA. CDR3 protein: CASSSQSTDTQYF. The CDR3 nucleotides are TGTGCCAGCAGCTCCCAAAGCACAGATACGCAGTATTTT.

In the case of this clone: One junction end does not reproduce the germline sequence, and a read error may be involved. The chain joins TRBV3-1 (or the pseudogene TRBV3-2) to TRBJ2-7; 7 positions agree with TRBD1. Germline V gives CDR1 LGHDT, CDR2 YNNKEL (reference sequence). The CDR3 loop spans 14 amino acids. The CDR3 region has the DNA TGTGCCAGCAGCCAATTAAACCAAGTACAGGGGCCCGACTTC. Translation gives CASSQLNQVQGPDF.

J is TRBJ1-4 and V is TRBV7-6; D uncertain. Deletions cut 5 bases from V and 1 base from J, with 8 bases between. Looked up from germline, CDR1 is SGHVS and CDR2 is FNYEAQ. The CDR3 consists of 14 residues. The CDR3 loop reads CASSPEGTNEKLFF. CDR3 nucleotides: TGTGCCAGCAGCCCAGAGGGAACTAATGAAAAACTGTTTTTT. The variable domain in full, with the rest retrieved from reference TRBV7-6 and TRBJ1-4, is GAGVSQSPRYKVTKRGQDVALRCDPISGHVSLYWYRQALGQGPEFLTYFNYEAQQDKSGLPNDRFSAERPEGSISTLTIQRTEQRDSAMYRCASSPEGTNEKLFFGSGTQLSVL.

This chain links TRBV5-1 with TRBJ2-3, with TRBD2 as a possible D gene (5 bases). Per the germline V gene, CDR1 is SGHRS and CDR2 is YFSETQ. V was trimmed by 0 bases and J by 3 bases, leaving 8 bases between them. This CDR3 has 14 amino acids. Here the CDR3 reads CASSLGLTTDTQYF. Here the CDR3 DNA reads TGCGCCAGCAGCTTGGGACTAACTACAGATACGCAGTATTTT.

The chain combines TRBV12-5 with TRBJ2-2; 8 bases line up with TRBD2. This CDR3 is built from 18 residues. The germline gives CDR1 LGHNT, CDR2 FRNRAP. Trimming cost V 7 bases and J 5 bases; bases outside gene matches: 18. The CDR3 sequence is CASARPGGGANPTGELFF. The CDR3 bases are TGTGCTAGTGCCCGCCCGGGGGGGGGCGCAAATCCGACCGGGGAGCTGTTTTTT.

The chain employs TRBV29-1 and TRBJ2-5; no definite D call. Germline-derived CDR1 and CDR2 are SQVTM and ANQGSEA. The CDR3 length is 15 residues. V was cut by 4 bases and J by 4 bases, with 19 bases left in between. The DNA for the CDR3 is TGCAGCGTTGCTTGGGTGGGCCTGATCACAGAGACCCAGTACTTC. It is translated as CSVAWVGLITETQYF.

The gene calls are TRBV5-1 and TRBJ2-1; D call uncertain. Germline CDR1 is SGHRS and CDR2 is YFSETQ. The CDR3 extends over 16 amino acids. Trimming removed 4 bases at V and 1 base at J, with 15 bases between. The CDR3 here is CASSTEPYVSYNEQFF. The CDR3 region has the DNA TGCGCCAGCAGCACCGAACCCTACGTGTCCTACAATGAGCAGTTCTTC.

The CDR3, as DNA: TGTGCCAGTGAGATCCAGTACAGCAATAATTCACCCCTCCACTTT. Its translation: CASEIQYSNNSPLHF. This chain uses TRBV19 with TRBJ1-6; D is unresolved. Trimming took off 8 bases at V and 5 bases at J, with 16 bases between the two ends. The CDR3 loop spans 15 amino acids. Germline-derived CDR1 and CDR2 are LNHDA and SQIVND (reference sequence). Using reference TRBV19 and TRBJ1-6 for the parts outside the CDR3, the full variable domain is DGGITQSPKYLFRKEGQNVTLSCEQNLNHDAMYWYRQDPGQGLRLIYYSQIVNDFQKGDIAEGYSVSREKKESFPLTVTSAQKNPTAFYLCASEIQYSNNSPLHFGNGTRLTVT.

This chain uses TRBV4-2 with TRBJ2-1; tentative D call: TRBD2 (6 bases). Deletions cut 1 base from V and 0 bases from J, with 19 bases between. This CDR3 region has 19 residues. Germline V gene data show CDR1 as LGHNA and CDR2 as YNFKEQ. The CDR3 protein is CASSQVARGFGSSYNEQFF. CDR3 in DNA: TGTGCCAGCAGCCAAGTCGCCCGGGGTTTCGGGAGCTCCTACAATGAGCAGTTCTTC.

The chain has TRBV27 and TRBJ1-1; 7 bases are a match to TRBD1. After removal of 7 bases from V and 0 bases from J, the junction contained 5 bases not matched to a gene. The CDR3 runs to 14 residues. Germline CDR1 is MNHEY and CDR2 is SMNVEV (reference sequence). CDR3 DNA: TGTGCCAGCATTCGCGACAGGGTGAACACTGAAGCTTTCTTT. Residues: CASIRDRVNTEAFF.

This rearrangement joins TRBV18 to TRBJ1-3; 7 positions match TRBD1. Germline CDR1 is KGHSH and CDR2 is LQKENI. This CDR3 has 15 residues. V lost 2 bases to trimming and J lost 3 bases; unmatched junction nucleotides: 4. The CDR3 spells CASSPTGDRGNTIYF. For the CDR3, the DNA is TGTGCCAGCTCACCAACAGGGGATCGTGGAAACACCATATATTTT.

This sequence joins TRBV28 and TRBJ2-1; possibly TRBD2 for D (6 bases). The V and J ends lost 1 base and 14 bases respectively, with 12 bases between them. The germline V gene has CDR1 MDHEN and CDR2 SYDVKM. The CDR3 has 12 residues. Here the CDR3 DNA reads TGTGCCAGCAGTTTATACGGGTGGGGGGAGTTCTTC. Amino acids: CASSLYGWGEFF.

The genes are TRBV19 and TRBJ1-2; TRBD1 is a possible D gene (6 bases). CDR3 length equals 15 residues. V was trimmed by 3 bases and J by 4 bases, leaving 15 bases between them. Germline V gene data show CDR1 as LNHDA and CDR2 as SQIVND (reference sequence). The CDR3 bases are TGTGCCAGTAGTATGTCCCCCGGACAGATCTATGGCTACACCTTC. This translates into CASSMSPGQIYGYTF.

The V and J genes are TRBV5-1 and TRBJ2-5, with D perhaps matching TRBD2 (5 bases). Deletions cut 3 bases from V and 0 bases from J, with 6 bases between. This CDR3 has 13 amino acids. Germline V gene lookup returns CDR1 SGHRS and CDR2 YFSETQ. Here the CDR3 reads CASSWEYQETQYF. In DNA, the CDR3 is TGCGCCAGCAGCTGGGAGTACCAAGAGACCCAGTACTTC.

The chain combines TRBV18 with TRBJ2-7; 9 bases align to TRBD1. CDR1 KGHSH and CDR2 LQKENI come from the germline V gene. CDR3 size: 14 residues. V was pared by 9 bases and J by 6 bases, with 12 bases of the junction left unmatched. The DNA of the CDR3 is TGTGCCAGTCGGACGACAGGGGGTTCGGGCGAGCAGTACTTC. Protein product: CASRTTGGSGEQYF.

This sequence joins TRBV7-9 and TRBJ2-6; D is undetermined. Trimming shortened V by 5 bases and J by 0 bases, and 11 bases separated the two germline ends. This CDR3 is built from 16 residues. Germline CDR1 is SEHNR and CDR2 is FQNEAQ (reference sequence). The chain's CDR3 is CASSAGSISGANVLTF. The CDR3 region has the DNA TGTGCCAGCAGCGCCGGGTCCATCTCTGGGGCCAACGTCCTGACTTTC.

Worth noting for this clone: Different DNA sequences within this sample yield the same CDR3. The V gene is TRBV3-1 (or the pseudogene TRBV3-2), the J gene TRBJ2-3, with 9 bases identical to TRBD2. CDR1 and CDR2 from the germline V gene are LGHDT and YNNKEL (reference sequence). V dropped 4 bases and J dropped 1; count of bases not matched to a gene: 6. The CDR3 length is 16 residues. The CDR3 DNA reads TGTGCCAGCAGCCCCTATAGCGGGAGCGGCACAGATACGCAGTATTTT. Amino acids: CASSPYSGSGTDTQYF.

This chain connects TRBV15 to TRBJ2-1, with 10 bases aligning to TRBD1. V was clipped by 3 bases and J by 6 bases; unmatched bases: 5. The length of the CDR3 is 15 residues. Germline V gene sequence: CDR1 LNHNV, CDR2 YYDKDF (reference sequence). The CDR3 protein is CATSRRGTGVNEQFF. DNA of the CDR3: TGTGCCACCAGCAGGAGGGGGACAGGGGTCAATGAGCAGTTCTTC.

The chain is built from TRBV10-3 and TRBJ2-3, with D possibly matching TRBD2 (5 bases). The V gene's germline CDR1 is ENHRY and CDR2 SYGVKD. This CDR3 region has 14 residues. V shed 4 bases and J shed 0 bases, with 8 bases lying between them. This CDR3 is CAISAERSTDTQYF. The CDR3 DNA is TGTGCCATCAGTGCTGAGCGGAGCACAGATACGCAGTATTTT.

Judged by abundance, this clone is medium-sized. This chain joins TRBV3-1 (or the pseudogene TRBV3-2) and TRBJ1-4; D gene unclear. The V and J ends lost 0 bases and 5 bases respectively, with 19 bases between them. Germline assignment: CDR1 LGHDT and CDR2 YNNKEL (reference sequence). CDR3 length: 18 residues. The chain's CDR3 is CASSQDLGSPNVNEKLFF. The CDR3 region has the DNA TGTGCCAGCAGCCAAGATTTGGGCAGCCCAAACGTGAATGAAAAACTGTTTTTT.

CDR3 in DNA: TGTGCCAGCAGCCAAGTCGGAGGGGCGAGTTTCACGGAGACCCAGTACTTC. Protein product: CASSQVGGASFTETQYF. The chain is built from TRBV14 and TRBJ2-5, with D perhaps TRBD2 (6 bases). The CDR3 has 17 residues. V lost 1 base to trimming and J lost 5 bases, with 20 bases between them. CDR1 and CDR2 (germline): SGHDN, FVKESK.